This TCR beta chain came from a study of T cells in Graves' hyperthyroidism and ophthalmopathy. This clonotype was detected many times. An end of the junction differs from the germline gene, which may be a read error. The CDR3 regions of TCR beta were amplified from RNA transcripts. The HTBI set primed first-round TCR CDR3 RT-PCR. TCRdb called the multiplex PCR reads again in MiXCR, with one record for every CDR3 protein. The repertoire has over 350,000 distinct CDR3 sequences, roughly 13% of them found once; the top ten carry 28%. The V gene's germline CDR1 is LGHDT and CDR2 YNNKEL (reference sequence). This CDR3 comprises 14 residues.

The sequenced sample consisted of blood. This rearrangement joins TRBV3-1 to TRBJ2-3; 12 bases align to TRBD2. The receptor was isolated from a man aged 45-65 years with Graves' ophthalmopathy. CDR3 in DNA: TGCGCCAGCAGCCCGGGACTAGCGGGAGATACGCAGTATTTT. Its protein is CASSPGLAGDTQYF.